The TCR beta chain described here comes from a study of blood T cells in healthy people across ages. Study-level information: T cells yielded about one barcoded beta molecule per two cells through template switching.

Together with a sample-barcoded 5' primer, a J-beta primer mix was included in a second PCR lasting about 7 to 12 cycles. TCRdb passed the 5' RACE reads through MiXCR, listing each CDR3 protein once. Of around 1.5 million distinct CDR3 sequences listed, around two fifths are singletons. Trimming left V 3 bases short and J 3 bases short, with 9 bases between. The CDR3 runs 15 residues. Germline loops: CDR1 MDHEN, CDR2 SYDVKM. This clonotype was found a few times. Its antigen is unknown. Overall study results and limits: It was not known whether donors were CMV positive (a possible confounder of expanded clonotype changes). Higher naive T cell percentage went strongly together with higher TCR beta diversity.

The origin of this receptor is a young woman in good health. J is TRBJ2-6 and V is TRBV28, with D perhaps matching TRBD2 (6 bases). The sequenced sample was blood. CDR3 nucleotides: TGTGCCAGCAGTTTGGGACTGCTTGGGGCCAACGTCCTGACTTTC. It codes for CASSLGLLGANVLTF.